This TCR beta chain is drawn from a study of shared clonotypes between healthy human individuals. In regard to this clone: Within the sample, other DNA sequences also encode this same CDR3.

CDR1 and CDR2 (germline): SQVTM, ANQGSEA. The CDR3 is 12 residues long. Trimming cost V 3 bases and J 6 bases, with 12 bases left between them. Measured with immunoSEQ multiplex PCR; TCRdb has only the in-frame clones, and not every one. The table has about 2.4 million clones, over 85% seen once. The sequencing sample was made of naive CD4+ T cells from PBMCs. Specified subset: CD45RA+ positively selected. The TCR was taken from a man aged 18 to 29 in good health. Some clones in this sample may be carry-over from other donors' samples. This chain connects TRBV29-1 to TRBJ2-7; D possibly corresponds to TRBD1 (5 bases). Here the CDR3 DNA reads TGCAGCGTTGAGGCGCAGGGCGGCGAGCAGTACTTC. This sequence encodes CSVEAQGGEQYF.